A selection of T cell receptor beta chains follows, all from one sample in a study of chemoradiotherapy in HPV16-positive cancers. This table comes from immunoSEQ multiplex PCR, and its TCRdb copy is limited to in-frame clones, with some not included. Of about 15,000 clones listed, approximately 91% were seen once; the top ten hold less than 3.5%. Material: blood, obtained from a patient who underwent chemoradiotherapy. These receptors all stem from a human donor with HPV-associated anogenital cancer. CDR3s include the opening cysteine and the closing phenylalanine or tryptophan. A D gene is named only where the DNA matches it firmly. Some rows mark clone size as missing; the rest say once, few, many or name a class of expanded clone.

size	D	V	J	CDR3	DNA
.	TRBD2	TRBV19	TRBJ2-1	CASSIREGSEQFF	TGTGCCAGTAGTATTAGGGAGGGTAGTGAGCAGTTCTTC
.	.	TRBV11-2	TRBJ2-2	CASSFLTSTGELFF	TGTGCCAGCAGCTTTCTCACTAGCACCGGGGAGCTGTTTTTT
.	.	TRBV2	TRBJ2-7	CASRRDGPYEQYF	TGTGCCAGCAGGAGAGACGGCCCCTACGAGCAGTACTTC
.	.	TRBV6-6	TRBJ1-4	CASSYKVVETNEKLFF	TGTGCCAGCAGTTACAAGGTCGTGGAGACTAATGAAAAACTGTTTTTT
.	.	TRBV19	TRBJ1-3	CASKTDGSRSGNTIYF	TGTGCCAGTAAGACGGACGGGAGCCGCTCTGGAAACACCATATATTTT
.	.	TRBV5-1	TRBJ2-5	CASSLGARETQYF	TGCGCCAGCAGCTTGGGAGCTAGAGAGACCCAGTACTTC
.	TRBD2	TRBV2	TRBJ2-1	CASTPEGLAGGWMYNEQFF	TGTGCCAGCACTCCTGAGGGACTAGCGGGGGGCTGGATGTACAATGAGCAGTTCTTC
.	.	TRBV5-1	TRBJ2-7	CASSPGGGATYEQYF	TGCGCCAGCAGCCCGGGGGGCGGGGCGACCTACGAGCAGTACTTC
.	.	TRBV7-6	TRBJ2-2	CASGGAQTGELFF	TGTGCCAGCGGGGGGGCACAAACCGGGGAGCTGTTTTTT
few	.	TRBV19	TRBJ1-1	CASSIAPVARGRNTEAFF	TGTGCCAGTAGTATAGCTCCGGTGGCCCGGGGAAGGAACACTGAAGCTTTCTTT
.	.	TRBV2	TRBJ2-7	CASSDRGYYEQYF	TGTGCCAGCAGTGACAGAGGGTACTACGAGCAGTACTTC
.	TRBD2	TRBV5-1	TRBJ2-1	CASSLASLGLSYNEQFF	TGCGCCAGCAGCTTGGCCAGTTTGGGACTATCCTACAATGAGCAGTTCTTC
.	.	TRBV4-2	TRBJ2-7	CASSQGGPADSSYEQYF	TGTGCCAGCAGCCAAGGAGGGCCTGCCGATAGCTCCTACGAGCAGTACTTC